This T cell receptor (beta chain) was sequenced in a study of blood T cell repertoires in COVID-19. Whole-study context: The study drew acute and convalescent COVID-19 samples from the United States, Italy and Spain.

Germline loops: CDR1 DFQATT, CDR2 SNEGSKA (reference sequence). The ends were cut back, 8 bases at V and 2 bases at J, with 7 bases in the middle. The CDR3 runs 11 residues. Method: immunoSEQ multiplex PCR; TCRdb's copy keeps in-frame clones and lacks some. The table has 28,000 or so clones, 90% to 95% seen once. The sequencing sample was made of peripheral blood. This sequence originates from a human donor with active COVID-19. The donor label of this sample is uncertain. The chain recombines TRBV20-1 with TRBJ2-1, with D perhaps matching TRBD2 (5 bases). CDR3 in DNA: TGCAGTAGCGGAACCTACAATGAGCAGTTCTTC. As protein: CSSGTYNEQFF.